These 8 T cell receptor beta chains share one sample of origin, sequenced in a study of read filtering for tumor transcriptome and immune sequencing. This library used about 400 ng RNA and molecular barcoded adaptors spanning alpha/delta and beta/gamma chains. TCRdb re-analysed the reads in MiXCR, keeping a single row per CDR3 protein. The sample shows 30,000 to 40,000 distinct CDR3 sequences, roughly an eighth of them seen only once. The sample taken for sequencing was a population of CD138-negative cells sorted from bone marrow. The receptors here all came from a donor over 35 with multiple myeloma.

This clonotype was picked up many times. V is TRBV9 and J is TRBJ2-5; 7 bases map to TRBD2. The V and J ends lost 6 bases and 4 bases, in that order; junction bases with no gene match: 12. The CDR3 totals 15 residues. CDR1 SGDLS and CDR2 YYNGEE come from the germline V gene. The CDR3 loop reads CASTGAGPGGETQYF. The CDR3 DNA is TGTGCCAGCACCGGAGCGGGACCGGGGGGAGAGACCCAGTACTTC.

This clonotype was seen at least ten times. The gene calls are TRBV5-4 and TRBJ2-3; D is ambiguous. This CDR3 region has 16 residues. V lost 3 bases and J lost 1, with 15 bases in between. The V gene's germline CDR1 is SGHNT and CDR2 YYREEE (reference sequence). The CDR3 protein is CASSSLGEGGTDTQYF. DNA of the CDR3: TGTGCCAGCAGCTCCCTCGGTGAAGGAGGCACAGATACGCAGTATTTT.

This clonotype was recorded a few times. A read error may be the cause here, since a much bigger clone is one base away. This rearrangement joins TRBV6-5 to TRBJ1-1; no definite D call. The CDR3 consists of 13 residues. From germline, CDR1 is MNHEY and CDR2 SVGAGI. This CDR3 is CASSYLLDFEAVF. The CDR3 region has the DNA TGTGCCAGCAGTTACCTTCTGGACTTTGAAGCTGTCTTT.

In this sample, this clonotype turned up many times. The chain links TRBV4-1 to TRBJ1-5; D ambiguous. Germline CDR1 reads MGHRA; CDR2 reads YSYEKL. Trimming took off 1 base at V and 4 bases at J, with 11 bases between the two ends. This CDR3 has 15 residues. The DNA of the CDR3 is TGCGCCAGCAGCCAAGCGTTCGGGAATAATCAGCCCCAGCATTTT. It yields the protein CASSQAFGNNQPQHF.

This clonotype has more than one count but fewer than ten. The chain recombines TRBV2 with TRBJ2-7; D perhaps matches TRBD1 (5 bases). V dropped 7 bases and J dropped 0 bases, with 7 bases sitting between them. The length of the CDR3 is 12 residues. CDR1 and CDR2 from the germline V gene are SNHLY and FYNNEI. CDR3 DNA sequence: TGTGCCAGCATGGGGCCCTCCTACGAGCAGTACTTC. It translates to CASMGPSYEQYF.

This clonotype occurred many times. The chain couples TRBV5-1 to TRBJ1-1; perhaps TRBD1 as D (5 bases). V lost 7 bases and J lost 1, with 23 bases in between. Germline assignment: CDR1 SGHRS and CDR2 YFSETQ. This CDR3 comprises 17 residues. The chain's CDR3 is CASRPEGSPGANTEAFF. The CDR3 coding sequence is TGCGCCAGCCGGCCGGAGGGGTCTCCGGGCGCGAACACTGAAGCTTTCTTT.

This clonotype was observed at least ten times. This sequence joins TRBV29-1 and TRBJ2-1, with no clear D. The V and J ends lost 4 bases and 0 bases respectively, with 10 bases between them. Germline CDR1 and CDR2: SQVTM and ANQGSEA. The CDR3 length is 14 residues. This chain's CDR3 is CSVAETHSYNEQFF. The DNA of the CDR3 is TGCAGCGTTGCCGAGACACACTCCTACAATGAGCAGTTCTTC.

The genes are TRBV6-2 or TRBV6-3 and TRBJ2-2, with TRBD2 matching 12 bases. The J segment lost 5 bases and the V segment lost 2 bases, leaving 6 bases of the junction unmatched. This CDR3 contains 17 residues. CDR1 MNHEY and CDR2 SVGEGT come from the germline V gene. The CDR3 spells CASSYGLAGSRTGELFF. The CDR3 DNA follows: TGTGCCAGCAGTTACGGACTAGCGGGATCTCGGACCGGGGAGCTGTTTTTT.